The 20 T cell receptor beta chains below come from one sample, sequenced in a study of brain T cells in children with intractable seizures. The data were produced by immunoSEQ multiplex PCR, yet TCRdb's version contains in-frame clones alone and is incomplete. Of around 70,000 clones listed, approximately 94% were seen once; the top ten hold more than 1.5%. The material was peripheral blood, obtained at surgery. The source of these receptors is a boy under two years old with tuberous sclerosis and intractable seizures.

The rearrangement links TRBV19 to TRBJ1-5; D is unresolved. The CDR3 consists of 13 residues. V lost 7 bases and J lost 3, with 10 bases in between. Per the germline V gene, CDR1 is LNHDA and CDR2 is SQIVND (reference sequence). Here the CDR3 reads CASTEGYNQPQHF. In DNA form, the CDR3 reads TGTGCCAGTACGGAAGGCTACAATCAGCCCCAGCATTTT.

This chain joins TRBV5-1 and TRBJ2-2, with D hard to call. CDR1 SGHRS and CDR2 YFSETQ come from the germline V gene. Between the trimmed V and J ends, which lost 0 bases and 3 bases, there was a span of 12 bases. The CDR3 runs to 16 residues. The CDR3 loop reads CASSLATFRDTGELFF. The CDR3 DNA sequence: TGCGCCAGCAGCTTGGCAACATTTCGGGACACCGGGGAGCTGTTTTTT.

This sequence joins TRBV7-3 and TRBJ2-1; D tentatively reads TRBD1 or TRBD2 (6 bases each). Germline V CDR1 and CDR2: SGHTA, FQGTGA. V was pared by 0 bases and J by 5 bases, with 14 bases between. The CDR3 has 16 residues. The CDR3 here is CASSLTHGGFDNEQFF. CDR3 bases: TGTGCCAGCAGCTTAACACACGGGGGCTTTGACAATGAGCAGTTCTTC.

The chain has TRBV5-8 and TRBJ2-7; D perhaps matches TRBD1 (6 bases). The CDR3 spans 14 residues. V lost 0 bases and J lost 3, with 10 bases in between. Germline V lookup: CDR1 SGHTS, CDR2 YDEGEE. The CDR3 region is CASSLVDRSYEQYF. Written as DNA, the CDR3 is TGTGCCAGCAGCTTGGTGGACAGAAGCTACGAGCAGTACTTC.

This clone was detected once. V gene TRBV5-1 combines with J gene TRBJ1-5; 9 bases match TRBD1. Germline V gene data show CDR1 as SGHRS and CDR2 as YFSETQ. V lost 0 bases and J lost 7; bases outside the gene matches: 5. This CDR3 region has 15 residues. CDR3 amino acids: CASSLGDREEQPQHF. In DNA, the CDR3 is TGCGCCAGCAGCTTGGGGGACAGGGAGGAGCAGCCCCAGCATTTT.

V and J are TRBV18 and TRBJ2-2; D gene ambiguous. The CDR3 spans 15 residues. V lost 2 bases and J 5 bases, leaving 12 bases between the germline ends. Germline V gene data show CDR1 as KGHSH and CDR2 as LQKENI. CDR3 loop: CASSPITTLTGELFF. The DNA of the CDR3 is TGTGCCAGCTCACCAATAACGACACTTACCGGGGAGCTGTTTTTT.

The V and J genes are TRBV5-1 and TRBJ1-3; no reliable D call. Germline V gene lookup returns CDR1 SGHRS and CDR2 YFSETQ. This CDR3 is built from 16 residues. V was shortened by 3 bases and J by 0 bases, with 13 bases between the two germline ends. Written as DNA, the CDR3 is TGCGCCAGCAGCTCCACACCTCAATTCTCTGGAAACACCATATATTTT. This gives the protein CASSSTPQFSGNTIYF. Using reference TRBV5-1 and TRBJ1-3 for the parts outside the CDR3, the full variable domain is KAGVTQTPRYLIKTRGQQVTLSCSPISGHRSVSWYQQTPGQGLQFLFEYFSETQRNKGNFPGRFSGRQFSNSRSEMNVSTLELGDSALYLCASSSTPQFSGNTIYFGEGSWLTVV.

The gene calls are TRBV3-1 (or the pseudogene TRBV3-2) and TRBJ2-5; 12 bases map to TRBD2. The junction had 10 bases not matched to a gene; V was cut back by 0 bases and J by 5 bases. The CDR3 totals 18 residues. CDR1 and CDR2 (germline): LGHDT, YNNKEL (reference sequence). CDR3 region: CASSQDSLAGGPDETQYF. CDR3 nucleotides: TGTGCCAGCAGCCAAGACTCTCTAGCGGGGGGGCCCGATGAGACCCAGTACTTC.

The J gene is TRBJ1-1, the V gene TRBV30; D not certain. The CDR3 contains 14 residues. Germline V CDR1 and CDR2: GTSNPN, SVGIG (reference sequence). V dropped 4 bases and J dropped 5 bases, with 17 bases sitting between them. As DNA, the CDR3 is TGTGCCTGGATCCAGGACCCCCGGGCAACTGAAGCTTTCTTT. Its protein is CAWIQDPRATEAFF.

This sequence joins TRBV27 and TRBJ2-1; unclear D gene. CDR3 length: 11 amino acids. Trimming left V 10 bases short and J 8 bases short, with 12 bases between. Germline assignment: CDR1 MNHEY and CDR2 SMNVEV (reference sequence). CDR3 loop: CATGNGHEQFF. The CDR3 DNA sequence: TGTGCCACTGGAAACGGACATGAGCAGTTCTTC.

The chain has TRBV6-6 and TRBJ1-1; TRBD1 might be the D (5 bases). This CDR3 comprises 16 residues. Per the germline V gene, CDR1 is MNHNY and CDR2 is SVGAGI (reference sequence). Trimming removed 0 bases from V and 2 bases from J, with 13 bases in between. The CDR3 nucleotides are TGTGCCAGCAGTTACTCGAGGGGCGGCCGAAACACTGAAGCTTTCTTT. Protein sequence: CASSYSRGGRNTEAFF.

The rearrangement links TRBV20-1 to TRBJ2-4; the D is unclear. V was shortened by 3 bases and J by 8 bases, with 14 bases between the two germline ends. This CDR3 contains 13 residues. In germline, CDR1 is DFQATT, CDR2 SNEGSKA (reference sequence). The chain's CDR3 is CSASPDHPDIQYF. The CDR3 bases are TGCAGTGCTAGTCCCGACCATCCAGACATTCAGTACTTC.

V gene TRBV3-1 (or the pseudogene TRBV3-2) combines with J gene TRBJ1-2; D uncertain. Germline CDR1 is LGHDT and CDR2 is YNNKEL (reference sequence). V lost 1 base and J 3 bases, leaving 6 bases between the germline ends. This CDR3 has 13 amino acids. CDR3 DNA: TGTGCCAGCAGCCAAGTTGAGGACTATGGCTACACCTTC. It encodes CASSQVEDYGYTF.

The rearrangement links TRBV5-6 to TRBJ2-1; perhaps TRBD1 as D (6 bases). This CDR3 has 15 residues. Germline V gene data show CDR1 as SGHDT and CDR2 as YYEEEE. V was shortened by 0 bases and J by 0 bases, with 7 bases between the two germline ends. The CDR3 loop reads CASSLGGGSYNEQFF. The CDR3 bases are TGTGCCAGCAGCTTGGGAGGGGGCTCCTACAATGAGCAGTTCTTC.

The chain carries TRBV7-8 and TRBJ2-2; the match to TRBD1 covers 8 bases. The CDR3 loop spans 15 amino acids. V lost 6 bases and J lost 7; bases outside the gene matches: 10. Germline lookup yields CDR1 SGHVS and CDR2 FQNEAQ. In DNA, the CDR3 is TGTGCCAGCAGTCCTGCAGGGGGCGCAGTCGGGGAGCTGTTTTTT. This sequence encodes CASSPAGGAVGELFF.

The chain is built from TRBV19 and TRBJ2-7; 9 positions match TRBD1. CDR1 and CDR2 (germline): LNHDA, SQIVND (reference sequence). This CDR3 has 15 amino acids. V shed 5 bases and J 3 bases; nucleotides not matched to a gene: 8. Here the CDR3 reads CASSSLETGGYEQYF. The CDR3 coding sequence is TGTGCCAGTAGTTCACTGGAGACAGGGGGCTACGAGCAGTACTTC. The entire variable domain, with the rest obtained from reference TRBV19 and TRBJ2-7, is as follows: DGGITQSPKYLFRKEGQNVTLSCEQNLNHDAMYWYRQDPGQGLRLIYYSQIVNDFQKGDIAEGYSVSREKKESFPLTVTSAQKNPTAFYLCASSSLETGGYEQYFGPGTRLTVT.

CDR3 region: CASGLVLSGRGTSTDTQYF. CDR3 DNA sequence: TGTGCTAGTGGTTTGGTACTTAGCGGGAGGGGGACTAGCACAGATACGCAGTATTTT. The gene calls are TRBV12-5 and TRBJ2-3; 11 bases line up with TRBD2. CDR1 and CDR2 from the germline V gene are LGHNT and FRNRAP. CDR3 length equals 19 residues. After removal of 0 bases from V and 0 bases from J, the junction contained 8 bases not matched to a gene.

V usage is TRBV7-9 and J usage is TRBJ1-2, with 11 bases lining up with TRBD1. CDR3 length: 14 amino acids. Per the germline V gene, CDR1 is SEHNR and CDR2 is FQNEAQ (reference sequence). The V segment lost 6 bases and the J segment 4 bases; nucleotides outside the gene matches: 4. The CDR3 coding sequence is TGTGCCAGCAGTCCAGGACAGGGGGCCTATGGCTACACCTTC. Protein sequence: CASSPGQGAYGYTF.

The chain links TRBV6-5 to TRBJ2-7, with 11 bases identical to TRBD1. CDR3 length: 14 amino acids. V lost 4 bases to trimming and J lost 4 bases; unmatched junction nucleotides: 3. Germline lookup yields CDR1 MNHEY and CDR2 SVGAGI. The CDR3 nucleotides read TGTGCCAGCAGTTTGGGACAGGGGGAGTACGAGCAGTACTTC. Its translation: CASSLGQGEYEQYF.

This clone has only one observation. This rearrangement joins TRBV24-1 to TRBJ2-5; possibly TRBD1 for D (6 bases). CDR1 is KGHDR and CDR2 is SFDVKD in the germline V gene. This CDR3 contains 16 residues. The ends were cut back, 2 bases at V and 5 bases at J, with 17 bases in the middle. The CDR3 spells CATSDSPTQGPETQYF. CDR3 nucleotides: TGTGCCACCAGTGATTCCCCAACACAGGGCCCCGAGACCCAGTACTTC.